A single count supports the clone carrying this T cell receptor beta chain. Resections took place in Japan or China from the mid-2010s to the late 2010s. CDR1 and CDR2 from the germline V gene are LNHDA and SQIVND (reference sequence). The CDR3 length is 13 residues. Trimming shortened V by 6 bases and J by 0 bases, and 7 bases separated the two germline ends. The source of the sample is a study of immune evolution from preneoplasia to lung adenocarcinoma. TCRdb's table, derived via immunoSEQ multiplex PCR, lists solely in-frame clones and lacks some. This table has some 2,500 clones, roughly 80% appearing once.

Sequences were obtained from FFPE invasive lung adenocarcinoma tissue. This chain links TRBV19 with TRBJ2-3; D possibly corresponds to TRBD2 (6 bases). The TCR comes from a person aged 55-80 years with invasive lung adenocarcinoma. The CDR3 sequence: CASRGTSTDTQYF. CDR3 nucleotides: TGTGCCAGTAGGGGGACTAGCACAGATACGCAGTATTTT.